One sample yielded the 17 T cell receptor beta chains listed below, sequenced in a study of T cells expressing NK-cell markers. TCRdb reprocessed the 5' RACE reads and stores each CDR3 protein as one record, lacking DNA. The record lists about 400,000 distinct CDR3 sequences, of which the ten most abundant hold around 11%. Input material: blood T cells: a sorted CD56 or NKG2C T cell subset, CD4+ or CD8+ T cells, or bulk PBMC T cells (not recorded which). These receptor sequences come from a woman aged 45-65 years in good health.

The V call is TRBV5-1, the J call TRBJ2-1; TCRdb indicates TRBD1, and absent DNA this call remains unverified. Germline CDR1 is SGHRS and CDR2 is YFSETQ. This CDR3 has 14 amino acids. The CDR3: CASSPGQADNEQFF. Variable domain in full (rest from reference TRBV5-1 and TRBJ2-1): KAGVTQTPRYLIKTRGQQVTLSCSPISGHRSVSWYQQTPGQGLQFLFEYFSETQRNKGNFPGRFSGRQFSNSRSEMNVSTLELGDSALYLCASSPGQADNEQFFGPGTRLTVL.

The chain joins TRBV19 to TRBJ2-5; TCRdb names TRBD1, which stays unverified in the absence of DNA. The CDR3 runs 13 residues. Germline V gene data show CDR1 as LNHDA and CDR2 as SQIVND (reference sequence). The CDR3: CASSMEDPRAQYF.

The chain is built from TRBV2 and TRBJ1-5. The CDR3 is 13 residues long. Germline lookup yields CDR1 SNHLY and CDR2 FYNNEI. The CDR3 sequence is CASSDGSDQPQHF. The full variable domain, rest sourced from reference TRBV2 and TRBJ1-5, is EPEVTQTPSHQVTQMGQEVILRCVPISNHLYFYWYRQILGQKVEFLVSFYNNEISEKSEIFDDQFSVERPDGSNFTLKIRSTKLEDSAMYFCASSDGSDQPQHFGDGTRLSIL.

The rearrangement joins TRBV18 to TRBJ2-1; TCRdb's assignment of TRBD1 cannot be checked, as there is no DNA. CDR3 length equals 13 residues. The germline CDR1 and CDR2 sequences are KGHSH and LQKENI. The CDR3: CASSPSPGNEQFF.

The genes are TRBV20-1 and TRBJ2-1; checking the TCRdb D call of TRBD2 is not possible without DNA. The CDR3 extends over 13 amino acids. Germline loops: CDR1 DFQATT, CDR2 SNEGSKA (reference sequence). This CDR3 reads CSGRDQNYNEQFF.

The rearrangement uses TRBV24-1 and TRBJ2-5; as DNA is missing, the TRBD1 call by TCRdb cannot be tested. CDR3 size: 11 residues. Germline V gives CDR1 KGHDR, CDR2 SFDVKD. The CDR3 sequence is CATVQGETQYF.

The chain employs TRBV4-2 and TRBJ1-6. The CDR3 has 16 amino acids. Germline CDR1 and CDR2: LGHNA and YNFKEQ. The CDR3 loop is CASSQVEGRMNSPLHF.

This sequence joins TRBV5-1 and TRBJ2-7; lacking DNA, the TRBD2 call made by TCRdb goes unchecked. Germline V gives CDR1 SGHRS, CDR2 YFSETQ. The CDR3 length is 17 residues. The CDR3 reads CASSPHRKAGTYYEQYF. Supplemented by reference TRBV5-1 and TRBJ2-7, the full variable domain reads KAGVTQTPRYLIKTRGQQVTLSCSPISGHRSVSWYQQTPGQGLQFLFEYFSETQRNKGNFPGRFSGRQFSNSRSEMNVSTLELGDSALYLCASSPHRKAGTYYEQYFGPGTRLTVT.

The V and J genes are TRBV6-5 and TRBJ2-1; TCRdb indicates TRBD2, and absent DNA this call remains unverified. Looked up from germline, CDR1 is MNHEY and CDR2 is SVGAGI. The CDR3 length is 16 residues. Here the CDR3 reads CASSYSSGLGDNEQFF.

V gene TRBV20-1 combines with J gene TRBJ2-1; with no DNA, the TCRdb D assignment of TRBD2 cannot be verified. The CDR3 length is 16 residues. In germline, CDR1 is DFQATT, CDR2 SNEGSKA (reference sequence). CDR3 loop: CSARVEREGPFDEQFF.

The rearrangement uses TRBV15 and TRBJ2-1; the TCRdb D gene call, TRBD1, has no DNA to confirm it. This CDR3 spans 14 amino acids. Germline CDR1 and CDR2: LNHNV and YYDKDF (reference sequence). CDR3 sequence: CATFSGFRGDEQFF.

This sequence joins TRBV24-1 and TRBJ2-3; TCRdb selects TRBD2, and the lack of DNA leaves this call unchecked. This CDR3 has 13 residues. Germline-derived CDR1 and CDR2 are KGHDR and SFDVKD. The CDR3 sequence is CATSDFSERTQYF.

The CDR3 protein is CATSRGGGEDGKLFF. This chain links TRBV15 with TRBJ1-4; TCRdb's D call, TRBD1, is unchecked because there is no DNA. The CDR3 spans 15 residues. Germline assignment: CDR1 LNHNV and CDR2 YYDKDF (reference sequence).

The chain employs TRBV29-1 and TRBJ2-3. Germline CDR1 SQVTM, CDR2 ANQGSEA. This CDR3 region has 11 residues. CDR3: CSVSSFDTQYF.

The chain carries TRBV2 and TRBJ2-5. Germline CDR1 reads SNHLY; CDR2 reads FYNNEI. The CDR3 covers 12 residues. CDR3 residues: CATGRHAETQYF.

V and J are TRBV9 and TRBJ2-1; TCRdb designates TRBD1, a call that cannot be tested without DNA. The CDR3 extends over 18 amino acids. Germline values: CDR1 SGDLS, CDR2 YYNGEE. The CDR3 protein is CASSVGKDRGGAPNEQFF.

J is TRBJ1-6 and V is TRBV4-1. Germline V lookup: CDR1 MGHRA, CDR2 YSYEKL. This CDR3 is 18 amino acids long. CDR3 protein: CASSQDPRQGRANSPLHF.